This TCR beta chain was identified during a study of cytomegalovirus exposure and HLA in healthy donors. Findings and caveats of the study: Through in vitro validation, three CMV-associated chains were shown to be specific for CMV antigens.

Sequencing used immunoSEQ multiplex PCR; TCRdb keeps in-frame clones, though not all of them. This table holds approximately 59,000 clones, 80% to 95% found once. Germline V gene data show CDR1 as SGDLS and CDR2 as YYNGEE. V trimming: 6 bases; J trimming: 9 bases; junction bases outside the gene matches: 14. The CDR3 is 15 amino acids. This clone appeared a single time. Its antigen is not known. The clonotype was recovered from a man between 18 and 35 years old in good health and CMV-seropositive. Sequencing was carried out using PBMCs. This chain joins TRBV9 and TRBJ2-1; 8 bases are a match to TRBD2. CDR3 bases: TGTGCCAGCACCCTGGGGGCGGGAGGTGCGGGTGAGCAGTTCTTC. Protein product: CASTLGAGGAGEQFF.